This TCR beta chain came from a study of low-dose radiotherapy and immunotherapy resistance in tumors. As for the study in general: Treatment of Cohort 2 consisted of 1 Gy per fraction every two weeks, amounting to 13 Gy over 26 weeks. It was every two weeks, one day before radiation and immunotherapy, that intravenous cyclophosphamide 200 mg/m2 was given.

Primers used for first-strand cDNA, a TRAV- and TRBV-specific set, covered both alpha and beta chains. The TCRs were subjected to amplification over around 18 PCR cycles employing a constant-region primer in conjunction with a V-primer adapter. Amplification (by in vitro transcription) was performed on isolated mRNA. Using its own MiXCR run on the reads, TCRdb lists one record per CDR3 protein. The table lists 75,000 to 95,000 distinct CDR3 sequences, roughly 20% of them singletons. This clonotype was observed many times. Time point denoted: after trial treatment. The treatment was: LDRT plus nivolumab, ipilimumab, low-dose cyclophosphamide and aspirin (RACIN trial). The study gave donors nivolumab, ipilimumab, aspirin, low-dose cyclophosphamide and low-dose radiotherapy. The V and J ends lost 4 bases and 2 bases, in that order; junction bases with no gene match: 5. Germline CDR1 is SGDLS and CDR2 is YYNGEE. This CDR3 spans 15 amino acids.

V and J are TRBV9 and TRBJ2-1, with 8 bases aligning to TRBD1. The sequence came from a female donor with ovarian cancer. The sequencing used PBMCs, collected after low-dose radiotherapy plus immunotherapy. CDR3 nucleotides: TGTGCCAGCAGCCCACGGGACAGGCCCTACAATGAGCAGTTCTTC. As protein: CASSPRDRPYNEQFF.